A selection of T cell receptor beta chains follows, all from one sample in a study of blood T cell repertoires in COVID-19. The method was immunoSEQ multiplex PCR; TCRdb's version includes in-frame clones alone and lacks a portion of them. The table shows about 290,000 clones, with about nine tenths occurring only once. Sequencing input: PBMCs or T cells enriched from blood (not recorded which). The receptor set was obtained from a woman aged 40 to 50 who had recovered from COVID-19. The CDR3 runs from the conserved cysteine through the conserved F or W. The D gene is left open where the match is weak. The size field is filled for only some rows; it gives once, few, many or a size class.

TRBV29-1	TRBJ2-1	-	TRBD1	CSVGPGTGILNEQFF	TGCAGCGTTGGACCCGGGACAGGTATTCTGAATGAGCAGTTCTTC
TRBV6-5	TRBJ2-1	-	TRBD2	CASRNSGSSYNEQFF	TGTGCCAGCAGAAATAGCGGGAGCTCCTACAATGAGCAGTTCTTC
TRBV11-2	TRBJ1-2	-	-	CASTLTREGHYGYTF	TGTGCCAGCACCCTTACCCGGGAGGGACACTATGGCTACACCTTC
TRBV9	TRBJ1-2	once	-	CASSVFEGSGYTF	TGTGCCAGCAGCGTATTTGAGGGTTCAGGCTACACCTTC
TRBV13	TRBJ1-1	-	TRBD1	CASSLNPTGEKNTEAFF	TGTGCCAGCAGCTTAAATCCGACAGGGGAGAAGAACACTGAAGCTTTCTTT
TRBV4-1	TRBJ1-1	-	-	CASSQESGSTEAFF	TGCGCCAGCAGCCAAGAATCGGGTTCGACTGAAGCTTTCTTT
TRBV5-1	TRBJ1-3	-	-	CASTPSSAGNTIYF	TGCGCCAGCACCCCATCCTCGGCTGGAAACACCATATATTTT
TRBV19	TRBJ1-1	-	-	CASSPRDTSKAFF	TGTGCCAGTAGTCCCCGGGACACTTCTAAAGCTTTCTTT
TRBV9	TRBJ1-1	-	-	CASSPRTAMNTEAFF	TGTGCCAGCAGCCCTCGGACAGCAATGAACACTGAAGCTTTCTTT
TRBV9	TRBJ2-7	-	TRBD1	CASSATTGTSSYEQYF	TGTGCCAGCAGCGCTACGACAGGGACGAGCTCCTACGAGCAGTACTTC
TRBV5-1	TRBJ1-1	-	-	CASSSDGRVTEAFF	TGCGCCAGCAGCTCGGACGGGCGGGTCACTGAAGCTTTCTTT
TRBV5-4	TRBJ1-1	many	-	CASSLGGGTEAFF	TGTGCCAGCAGCTTGGGGGGGGGCACTGAAGCTTTCTTT
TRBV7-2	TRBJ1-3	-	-	CASSSPTGSGNTIYF	TGTGCCAGCAGCTCGCCTACGGGGTCTGGAAACACCATATATTTT
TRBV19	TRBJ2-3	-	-	CASRRDYTDTQYF	TGTGCCAGTAGGCGCGACTACACAGATACGCAGTATTTT
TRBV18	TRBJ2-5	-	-	CASSPGAGYQETQYF	TGTGCCAGCTCACCAGGGGCAGGCTACCAAGAGACCCAGTACTTC
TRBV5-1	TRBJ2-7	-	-	CASSGGMLNSYEQYF	TGCGCCAGCAGCGGGGGCATGCTGAACTCCTACGAGCAGTACTTC
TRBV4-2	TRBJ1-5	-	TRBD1	CASSQDRLDQPQHF	TGTGCCAGCAGCCAGGACAGGTTAGATCAGCCCCAGCATTTT
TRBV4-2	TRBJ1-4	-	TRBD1	CASSQEAGQGLSEKLFF	TGTGCCAGCAGCCAAGAGGCGGGACAGGGGTTAAGTGAAAAACTGTTTTTT
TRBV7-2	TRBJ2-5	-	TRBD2	CASRSSGGARETQYF	TGTGCCAGCAGGTCTAGCGGGGGGGCCCGGGAGACCCAGTACTTC
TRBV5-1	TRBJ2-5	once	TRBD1	CASSWGQGHQETQYF	TGCGCCAGCAGCTGGGGACAGGGACATCAAGAGACCCAGTACTTC
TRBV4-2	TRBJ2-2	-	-	CASSHLPPGGPNTGELFF	TGTGCCAGCAGCCACCTTCCCCCCGGGGGGCCGAACACCGGGGAGCTGTTTTTT
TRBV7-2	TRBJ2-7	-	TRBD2	CASSLMGRGRGTPYEQYF	TGTGCCAGCAGCTTAATGGGTCGCGGGAGAGGAACACCCTACGAGCAGTACTTC
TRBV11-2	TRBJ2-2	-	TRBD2	CASSTGTSGILSGELFF	TGTGCCAGCAGCACCGGGACTAGCGGGATATTGTCCGGGGAGCTGTTTTTT
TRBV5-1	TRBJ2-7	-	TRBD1	CASSFETGFEQYF	TGCGCCAGCAGCTTCGAGACAGGGTTCGAGCAGTACTTC
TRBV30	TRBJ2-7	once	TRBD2	CAWSVPGTSGSDEQYF	TGTGCCTGGAGTGTCCCCGGGACTAGCGGGTCAGACGAGCAGTACTTC
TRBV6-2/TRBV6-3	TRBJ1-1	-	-	CASSRQAPRFEAFF	TGTGCCAGCAGTCGACAGGCCCCCCGCTTTGAAGCTTTCTTT
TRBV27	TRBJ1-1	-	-	CASSSSTGRWTEAFF	TGTGCCAGCAGTTCAAGCACGGGGAGGTGGACTGAAGCTTTCTTT
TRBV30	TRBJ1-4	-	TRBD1	CAWGHGQGTEKLFF	TGTGCCTGGGGGCATGGACAGGGAACCGAAAAACTGTTTTTT
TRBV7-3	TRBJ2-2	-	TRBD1	CASSLTGARNTGELFF	TGTGCCAGCAGCCTCACAGGGGCCCGTAACACCGGGGAGCTGTTTTTT
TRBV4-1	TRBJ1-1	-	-	CASSQDMGSIFSTEAFF	TGCGCCAGCAGCCAAGATATGGGCAGCATCTTTTCAACTGAAGCTTTCTTT
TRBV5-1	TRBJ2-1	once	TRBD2	CASSLAALTSGGYNEQFF	TGCGCCAGCAGCTTGGCGGCCCTTACTAGCGGGGGGTACAATGAGCAGTTCTTC
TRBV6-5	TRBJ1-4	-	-	CASTLTNEKLFF	TGTGCCAGCACTTTGACTAATGAAAAACTGTTTTTT
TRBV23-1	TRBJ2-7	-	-	CASSGSCGTSSYEQYF	TGCGCCAGCAGCGGATCTTGCGGGACCAGCTCCTACGAGCAGTACTTC
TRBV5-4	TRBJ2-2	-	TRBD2	CASNELAGGNGELFF	TGTGCCAGCAATGAACTAGCGGGGGGAAACGGGGAGCTGTTTTTT
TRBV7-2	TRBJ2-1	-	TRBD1	CASSLGTGGPYNEQFF	TGTGCCAGCAGCTTAGGAACAGGGGGCCCCTACAATGAGCAGTTCTTC
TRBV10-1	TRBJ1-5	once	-	CASSLTPGGHQPQHF	TGCGCCAGCAGCCTTACACCCGGCGGCCATCAGCCCCAGCATTTT
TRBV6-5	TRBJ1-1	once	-	CASRPSQGGAFF	TGTGCCAGCCGACCGTCCCAGGGTGGGGCTTTCTTT
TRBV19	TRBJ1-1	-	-	CASSPVSPVVTEAFF	TGTGCCAGTAGTCCGGTATCGCCCGTAGTGACTGAAGCTTTCTTT
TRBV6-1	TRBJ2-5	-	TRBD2	CASSEGRLSGSTETQYF	TGTGCCAGCAGTGAAGGCAGGCTAAGCGGGAGTACAGAGACCCAGTACTTC
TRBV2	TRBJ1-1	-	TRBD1	CASSLNRGRLAEAFF	TGTGCCAGCAGCCTTAACAGGGGGCGTCTCGCTGAAGCTTTCTTT
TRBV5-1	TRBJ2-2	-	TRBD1	CASSAIRQGAYNTGELFF	TGCGCCAGCAGCGCGATCCGACAGGGAGCCTATAACACCGGGGAGCTGTTTTTT
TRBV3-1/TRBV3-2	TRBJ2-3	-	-	CASSPRLSTDTQYF	TGTGCCAGCAGCCCCCGTTTGTCCACAGATACGCAGTATTTT
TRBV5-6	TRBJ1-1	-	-	CASSLEFRDTEAFF	TGTGCCAGCAGCTTGGAGTTCAGGGACACTGAAGCTTTCTTT
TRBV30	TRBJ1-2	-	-	CAWTGATGGYGYTF	TGTGCCTGGACGGGGGCTACGGGGGGTTATGGCTACACCTTC
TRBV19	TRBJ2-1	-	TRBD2	CASSRSGGATGEQFF	TGTGCCAGTAGTCGTAGCGGGGGGGCAACCGGTGAGCAGTTCTTC
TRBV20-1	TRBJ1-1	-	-	CSSRNTEAFF	TGCAGCTCCAGGAACACTGAAGCTTTCTTT
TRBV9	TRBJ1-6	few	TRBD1	CASSDPGQGTSPLHF	TGTGCCAGCAGCGACCCGGGACAGGGCACTTCACCCCTCCACTTT
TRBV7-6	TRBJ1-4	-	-	CASSSNRAGGEKLFF	TGTGCCAGCAGTTCCAACAGGGCGGGGGGTGAAAAACTGTTTTTT
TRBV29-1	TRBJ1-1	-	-	CSVDNRMNTEAFF	TGCAGCGTTGATAACAGGATGAACACTGAAGCTTTCTTT
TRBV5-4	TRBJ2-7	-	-	CASSSGQSPDGVF	TGTGCCAGCAGCTCCGGACAGAGCCCAGACGGGGTCTTC
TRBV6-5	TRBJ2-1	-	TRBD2	CASNRRGSGGDEQFF	TGTGCCAGCAACCGTCGGGGTAGCGGGGGTGATGAGCAGTTCTTC
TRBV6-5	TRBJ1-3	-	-	CASSRYSSGNTIYF	TGTGCCAGCAGTCGTTACTCCTCTGGAAACACCATATATTTT
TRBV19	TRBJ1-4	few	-	CASSILGRGASEANEKLFF	TGTGCCAGTAGTATTCTGGGCAGGGGAGCTTCAGAAGCTAATGAAAAACTGTTTTTT
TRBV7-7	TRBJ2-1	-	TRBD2	CASSSRTSHEQFF	TGTGCTAGCAGCTCCAGGACTAGTCATGAGCAGTTCTTC
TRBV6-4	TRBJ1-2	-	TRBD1	CASSEVRGSGYTF	TGTGCCAGCAGTGAGGTCAGGGGGTCTGGCTACACCTTC
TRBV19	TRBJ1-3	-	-	CASSGLNTIYF	TGTGCCAGTAGTGGGCTAAACACCATATATTTT
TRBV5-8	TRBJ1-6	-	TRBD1	CASSSDRGRNSPLHF	TGTGCCAGCAGCTCTGACAGGGGACGAAATTCACCCCTCCACTTT